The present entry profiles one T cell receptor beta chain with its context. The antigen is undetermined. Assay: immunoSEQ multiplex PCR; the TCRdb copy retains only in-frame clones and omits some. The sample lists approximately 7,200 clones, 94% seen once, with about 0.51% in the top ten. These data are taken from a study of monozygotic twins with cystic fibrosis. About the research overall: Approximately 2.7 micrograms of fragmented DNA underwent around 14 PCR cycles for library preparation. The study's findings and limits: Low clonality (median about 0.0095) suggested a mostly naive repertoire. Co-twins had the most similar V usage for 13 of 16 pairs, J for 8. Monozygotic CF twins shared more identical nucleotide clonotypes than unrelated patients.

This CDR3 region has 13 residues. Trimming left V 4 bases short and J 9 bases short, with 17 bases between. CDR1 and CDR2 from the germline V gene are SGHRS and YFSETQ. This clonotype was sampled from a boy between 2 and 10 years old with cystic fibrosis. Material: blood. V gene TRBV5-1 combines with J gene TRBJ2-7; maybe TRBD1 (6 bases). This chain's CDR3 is CASSQENRVGQYF. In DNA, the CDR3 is TGCGCCAGCAGCCAAGAAAACAGGGTAGGGCAGTACTTC.